The clone carrying this T cell receptor beta chain is medium-sized within its sample. No antigen is known for it. When naive CD8 T cells were sorted, they were gated as CD8+CD4-CCR7+CD45RA+. This sample stems from a study of molecular identifiers for immune sequencing clone quantification. Findings and caveats of the study: Identical barcode-sharing TCR molecules could lead to underestimated sizes for highly expanded clones.

TCRdb itself ran the PCR reads through MiXCR, one entry per CDR3 protein. The top ten clones hold roughly 5% of a sample with thousands of distinct CDR3 sequences, roughly a third of them seen once. There are 12 residues in the CDR3. In germline, CDR1 is SGDLS, CDR2 YYNGEE. The sequencing sample was made of naive CD8+ T cells from blood, with Jurkat cell RNA spiked in. The subset is: FACS-sorted CD8+CD4-CCR7+CD45RA+ naive T cells. The genes are TRBV9 and TRBJ1-2; 7 bases line up with TRBD1. The receptor's source is a human donor in good health. Some libraries in this study had Jurkat cell RNA spiked in. The CDR3 region is CVSSGTASGYTF. The CDR3, as DNA: TGTGTCAGTTCCGGGACAGCCAGTGGCTACACCTTC.